This T cell receptor (beta chain) derives from a study of technical replicates of blood from a handful of donors. The assay was immunoSEQ multiplex PCR, and TCRdb's table has in-frame clones only and misses some. The sample has approximately 41,000 clones, about 96% seen once. This TCR was sampled from a human donor in good health. The sequenced sample consisted of T cells isolated from PBMCs.

The CDR3 nucleotides are TGTGCCAGCAGTCAGCAGGGCGCGAATCAGCCCCAGCATTTT. Amino acids: CASSQQGANQPQHF. This sequence joins TRBV7-9 and TRBJ1-5; perhaps TRBD1 as D (5 bases). The V gene's germline CDR1 is SEHNR and CDR2 FQNEAQ (reference sequence). Trimming took 6 bases from V and 4 from J, leaving 13 bases between them. CDR3 size: 14 residues.